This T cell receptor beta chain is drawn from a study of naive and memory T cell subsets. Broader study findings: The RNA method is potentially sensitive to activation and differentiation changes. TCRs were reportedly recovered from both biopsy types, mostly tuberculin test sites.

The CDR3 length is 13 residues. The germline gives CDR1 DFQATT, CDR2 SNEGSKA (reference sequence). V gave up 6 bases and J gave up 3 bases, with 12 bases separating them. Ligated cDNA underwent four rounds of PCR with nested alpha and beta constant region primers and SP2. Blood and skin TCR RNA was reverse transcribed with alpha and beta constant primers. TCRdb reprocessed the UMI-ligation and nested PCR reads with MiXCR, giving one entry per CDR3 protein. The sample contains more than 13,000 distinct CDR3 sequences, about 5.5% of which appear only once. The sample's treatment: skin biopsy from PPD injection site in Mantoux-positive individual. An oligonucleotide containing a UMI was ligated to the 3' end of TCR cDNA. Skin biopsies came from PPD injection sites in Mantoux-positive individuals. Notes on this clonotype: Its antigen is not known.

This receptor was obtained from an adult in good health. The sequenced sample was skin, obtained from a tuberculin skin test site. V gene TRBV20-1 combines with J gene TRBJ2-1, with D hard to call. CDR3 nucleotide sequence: TGCAGTGCCGCCGGAACTTACTACAATGAGCAGTTCTTC. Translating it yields CSAAGTYYNEQFF.